This entry is about one T cell receptor beta chain. These data belong to a study of T cell changes during pregnancy in multiple sclerosis. V shed 4 bases and J 3 bases; nucleotides not matched to a gene: 3. This CDR3 has 16 amino acids. The germline V gene encodes CDR1 SGHVS and CDR2 FNYEAQ. Here immunoSEQ multiplex PCR was the method, and the copy in TCRdb shows in-frame clones only, minus some. The table records around 65,000 clones, nearly 90% of them present only once. The starting material was peripheral blood, obtained in the first trimester of pregnancy. The sequence was collected from a female donor with multiple sclerosis, enrolled in a pregnancy study. The gene calls are TRBV7-6 and TRBJ2-7; TRBD2 agrees at 16 bases. The CDR3: CASSSGLAGGRYEQYF. The CDR3 DNA reads as TGTGCCAGCAGCTCGGGACTAGCGGGAGGGCGCTACGAGCAGTACTTC.